This TCR beta chain was sequenced in a study of blood T cell repertoires in COVID-19. Study-level background: Material from acute and convalescent COVID-19 was sourced from the United States, Italy and Spain.

Trimming removed 3 bases at V and 3 bases at J, with 9 bases between. CDR3 length equals 14 residues. Germline V lookup: CDR1 SGHVS, CDR2 FQNEAQ. How the authors handled the data: Quantification of nucleated cells was approximated via reference gene primer amplification. Only in-frame clones appear in the TCRdb table, and some are missing; sequencing was by immunoSEQ multiplex PCR. The D gene and trimming were derived from the DNA, and the V and J assignments and clone size from that table. Of around 170,000 clones in the sample, 88% are singletons; the top ten hold roughly 24%. This sequence joins TRBV7-8 and TRBJ1-5; D uncertain. The specimen was peripheral blood. The TCR was taken from a man in his 60s with acute or convalescent COVID-19. The CDR3 loop is CASSFGVPNQPQHF. In DNA, the CDR3 is TGTGCCAGCAGCTTCGGGGTTCCCAATCAGCCCCAGCATTTT.